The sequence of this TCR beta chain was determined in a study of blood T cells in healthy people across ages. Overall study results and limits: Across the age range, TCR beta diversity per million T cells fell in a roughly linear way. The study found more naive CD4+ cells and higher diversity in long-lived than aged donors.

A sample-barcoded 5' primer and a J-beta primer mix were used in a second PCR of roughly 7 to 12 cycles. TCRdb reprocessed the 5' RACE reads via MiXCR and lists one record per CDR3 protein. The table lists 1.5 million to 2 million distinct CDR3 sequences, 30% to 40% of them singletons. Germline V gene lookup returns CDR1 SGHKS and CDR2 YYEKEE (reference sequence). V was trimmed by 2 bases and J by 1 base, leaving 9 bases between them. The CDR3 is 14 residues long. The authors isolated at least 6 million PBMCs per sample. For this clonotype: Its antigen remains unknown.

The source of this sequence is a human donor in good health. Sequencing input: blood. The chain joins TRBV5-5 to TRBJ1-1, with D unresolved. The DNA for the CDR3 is TGTGCCAGCAGCTTCCTCGTCGGGAACACTGAAGCTTTCTTT. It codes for CASSFLVGNTEAFF. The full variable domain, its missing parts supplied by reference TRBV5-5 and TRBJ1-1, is DAGVTQSPTHLIKTRGQQVTLRCSPISGHKSVSWYQQVLGQGPQFIFQYYEKEERGRGNFPDRFSARQFPNYSSELNVNALLLGDSALYLCASSFLVGNTEAFFGQGTRLTVV.